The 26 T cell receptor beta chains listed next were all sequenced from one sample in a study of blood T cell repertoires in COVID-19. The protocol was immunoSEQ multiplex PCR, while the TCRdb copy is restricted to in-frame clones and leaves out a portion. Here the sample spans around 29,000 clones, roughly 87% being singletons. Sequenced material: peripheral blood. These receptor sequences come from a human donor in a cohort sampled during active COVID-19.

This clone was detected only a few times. For the CDR3, the DNA is TGTGCCAGCAGCTTAACCTCGACCACGACAGGGAAGAATGGCTACACCTTC. Encoded protein: CASSLTSTTTGKNGYTF. The chain recombines TRBV6-4 with TRBJ1-2; 7 bases agree with TRBD1. This CDR3 is 17 amino acids long. Unmatched junction bases numbered 19, after V lost 6 bases and J lost 6 bases. Germline V gene lookup returns CDR1 MRHNA and CDR2 SNTAGT.

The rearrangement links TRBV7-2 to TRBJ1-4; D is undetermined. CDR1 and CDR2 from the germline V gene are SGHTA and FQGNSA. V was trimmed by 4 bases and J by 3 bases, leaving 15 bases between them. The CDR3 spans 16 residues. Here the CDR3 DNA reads TGTGCCAGCAGCTCCCCTACCCGGGGTGCTAATGAAAAACTGTTTTTT. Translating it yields CASSSPTRGANEKLFF.

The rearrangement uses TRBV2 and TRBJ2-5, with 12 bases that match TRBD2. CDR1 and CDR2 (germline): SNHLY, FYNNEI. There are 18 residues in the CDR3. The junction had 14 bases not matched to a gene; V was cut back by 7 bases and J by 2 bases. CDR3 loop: CASTKQGVGLAGQETQYF. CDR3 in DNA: TGTGCCAGCACCAAGCAGGGGGTGGGACTAGCGGGTCAAGAGACCCAGTACTTC.

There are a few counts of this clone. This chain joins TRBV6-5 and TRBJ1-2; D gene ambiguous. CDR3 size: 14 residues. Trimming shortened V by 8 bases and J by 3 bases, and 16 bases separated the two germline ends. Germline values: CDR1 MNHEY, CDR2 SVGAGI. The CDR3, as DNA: TGTGCCAGCTGTCGGGCTTACGGGGACTATGGCTACACCTTC. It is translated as CASCRAYGDYGYTF.

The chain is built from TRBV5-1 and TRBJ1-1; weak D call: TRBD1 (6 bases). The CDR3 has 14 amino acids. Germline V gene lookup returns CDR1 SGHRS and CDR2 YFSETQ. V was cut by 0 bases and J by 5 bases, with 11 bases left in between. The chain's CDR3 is CASSLDYTGTEAFF. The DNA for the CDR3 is TGCGCCAGCAGCTTGGACTACACAGGGACTGAAGCTTTCTTT. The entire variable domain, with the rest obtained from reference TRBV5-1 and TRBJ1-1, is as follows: KAGVTQTPRYLIKTRGQQVTLSCSPISGHRSVSWYQQTPGQGLQFLFEYFSETQRNKGNFPGRFSGRQFSNSRSEMNVSTLELGDSALYLCASSLDYTGTEAFFGQGTRLTVV.

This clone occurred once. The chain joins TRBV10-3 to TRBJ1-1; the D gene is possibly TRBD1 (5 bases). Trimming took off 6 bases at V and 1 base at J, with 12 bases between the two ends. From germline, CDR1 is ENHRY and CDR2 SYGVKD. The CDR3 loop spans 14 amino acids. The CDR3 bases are TGTGCCATCAGGAGTACAGGTGAGAACACTGAAGCTTTCTTT. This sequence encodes CAIRSTGENTEAFF.

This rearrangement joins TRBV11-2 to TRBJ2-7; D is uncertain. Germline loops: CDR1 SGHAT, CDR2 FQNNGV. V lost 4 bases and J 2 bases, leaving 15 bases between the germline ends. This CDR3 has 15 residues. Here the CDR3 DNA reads TGTGCCAGCAGCTCCTCCTTGACTCCCACCTACGAGCAGTACTTC. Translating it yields CASSSSLTPTYEQYF.

DNA for the CDR3: TGTGCCAGTAGTGCGGGGATGGGGACTAGCCTTACCGAGCAGTACTTC. This encodes CASSAGMGTSLTEQYF. V gene TRBV19 combines with J gene TRBJ2-7; 9 bases match TRBD2. CDR3 length: 16 amino acids. Looked up from germline, CDR1 is LNHDA and CDR2 is SQIVND (reference sequence). J gave up 6 bases and V 5 bases, and 14 bases lay outside the gene matches.

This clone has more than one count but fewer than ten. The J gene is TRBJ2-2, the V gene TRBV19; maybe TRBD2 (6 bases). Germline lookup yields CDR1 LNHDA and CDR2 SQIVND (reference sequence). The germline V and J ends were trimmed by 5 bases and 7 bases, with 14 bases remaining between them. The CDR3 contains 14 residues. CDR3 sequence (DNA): TGTGCCAGTAGTCCACCAGCGGGCGGCGGGGAGCTGTTTTTT. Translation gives CASSPPAGGGELFF.

In DNA form, the CDR3 reads TGTGCCAGCAGTTTTTTGAGCTCCTACGAGCAGTACTTC. This codes for CASSFLSSYEQYF. The V and J genes are TRBV27 and TRBJ2-7; D gene unclear. Germline V lookup: CDR1 MNHEY, CDR2 SMNVEV (reference sequence). Trimming took off 3 bases at V and 0 bases at J, with 6 bases between the two ends. The CDR3 has 13 amino acids.

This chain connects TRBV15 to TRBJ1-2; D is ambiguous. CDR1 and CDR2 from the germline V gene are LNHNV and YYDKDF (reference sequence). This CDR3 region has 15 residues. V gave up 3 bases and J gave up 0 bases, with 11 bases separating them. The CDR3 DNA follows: TGTGCCACCAGCAGCGGGTCGGAGGCTAACTATGGCTACACCTTC. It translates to CATSSGSEANYGYTF.

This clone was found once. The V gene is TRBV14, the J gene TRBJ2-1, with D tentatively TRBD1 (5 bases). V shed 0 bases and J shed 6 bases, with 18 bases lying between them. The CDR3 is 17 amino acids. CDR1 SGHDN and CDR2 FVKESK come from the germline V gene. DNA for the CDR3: TGTGCCAGCAGCCAAGAGGCAGGGTTTCTAATGCGCAATGAGCAGTTCTTC. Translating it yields CASSQEAGFLMRNEQFF.

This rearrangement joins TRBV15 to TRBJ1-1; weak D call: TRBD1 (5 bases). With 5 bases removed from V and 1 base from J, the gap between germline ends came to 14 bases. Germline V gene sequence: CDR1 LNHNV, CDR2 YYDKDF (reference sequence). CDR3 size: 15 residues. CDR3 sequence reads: CATSLTTAPNTEAFF. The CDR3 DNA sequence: TGTGCCACCAGCTTAACGACAGCACCGAACACTGAAGCTTTCTTT.

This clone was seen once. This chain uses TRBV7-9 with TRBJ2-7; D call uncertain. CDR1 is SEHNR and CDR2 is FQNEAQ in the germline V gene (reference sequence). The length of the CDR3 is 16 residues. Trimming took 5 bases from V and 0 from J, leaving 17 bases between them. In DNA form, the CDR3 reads TGTGCCAGCAGCCATCCCTTTGGTGTGAGCTCCTACGAGCAGTACTTC. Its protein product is CASSHPFGVSSYEQYF.

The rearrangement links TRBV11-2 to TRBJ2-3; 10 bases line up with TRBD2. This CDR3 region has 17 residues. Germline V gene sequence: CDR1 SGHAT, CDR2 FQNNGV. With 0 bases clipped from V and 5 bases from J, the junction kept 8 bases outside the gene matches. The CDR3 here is CASSLDSAGGREDTQYF. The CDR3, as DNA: TGTGCCAGCAGCTTAGACTCAGCGGGGGGGCGAGAAGATACGCAGTATTTT.

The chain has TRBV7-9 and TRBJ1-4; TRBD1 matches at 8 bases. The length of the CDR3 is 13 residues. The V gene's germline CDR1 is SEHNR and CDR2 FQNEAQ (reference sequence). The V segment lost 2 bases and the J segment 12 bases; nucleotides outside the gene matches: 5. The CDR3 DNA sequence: TGTGCCAGCAGCTTAAAGTTGACAGGGGAACTGTTTTTT. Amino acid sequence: CASSLKLTGELFF.

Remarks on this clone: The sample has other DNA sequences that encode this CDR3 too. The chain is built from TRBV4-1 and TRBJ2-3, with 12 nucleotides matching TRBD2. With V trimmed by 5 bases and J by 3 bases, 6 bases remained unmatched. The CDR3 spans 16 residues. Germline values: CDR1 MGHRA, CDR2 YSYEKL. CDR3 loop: CASSKQTSGGTDTQYF. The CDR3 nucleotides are TGCGCCAGCAGCAAGCAGACTAGCGGGGGAACAGATACGCAGTATTTT.

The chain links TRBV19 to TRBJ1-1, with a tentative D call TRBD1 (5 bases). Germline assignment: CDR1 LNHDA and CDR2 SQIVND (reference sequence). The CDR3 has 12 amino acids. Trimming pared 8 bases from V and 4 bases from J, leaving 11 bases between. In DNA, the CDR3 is TGTGCCAGTGGGGGACTGAGCACTGAAGCTTTCTTT. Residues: CASGGLSTEAFF.

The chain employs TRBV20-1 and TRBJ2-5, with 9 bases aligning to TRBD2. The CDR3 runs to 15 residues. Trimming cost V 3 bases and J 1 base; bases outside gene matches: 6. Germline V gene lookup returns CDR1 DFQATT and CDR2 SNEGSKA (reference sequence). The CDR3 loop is CSASVSGSVQETQYF. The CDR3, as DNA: TGCAGTGCTAGTGTTAGCGGGAGTGTCCAAGAGACCCAGTACTTC.

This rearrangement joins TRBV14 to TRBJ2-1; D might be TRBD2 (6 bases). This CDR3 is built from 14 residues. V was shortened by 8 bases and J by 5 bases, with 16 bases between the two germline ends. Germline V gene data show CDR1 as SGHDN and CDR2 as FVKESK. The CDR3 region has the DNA TGTGCCAGCGCACGGGACTTGTTTAACAATGAGCAGTTCTTC. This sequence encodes CASARDLFNNEQFF.

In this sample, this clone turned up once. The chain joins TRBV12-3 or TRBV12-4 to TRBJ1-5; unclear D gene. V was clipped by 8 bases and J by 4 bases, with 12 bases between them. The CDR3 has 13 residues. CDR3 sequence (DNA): TGTGCCAGCGGAATGGCGGGGAATCAGCCCCAGCATTTT. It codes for CASGMAGNQPQHF.

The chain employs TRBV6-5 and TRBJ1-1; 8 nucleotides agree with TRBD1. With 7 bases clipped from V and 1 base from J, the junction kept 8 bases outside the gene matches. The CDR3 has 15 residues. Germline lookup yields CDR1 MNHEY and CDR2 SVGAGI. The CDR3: CASNLDRVPNTEAFF. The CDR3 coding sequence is TGTGCCAGCAACCTGGACAGGGTCCCGAACACTGAAGCTTTCTTT.

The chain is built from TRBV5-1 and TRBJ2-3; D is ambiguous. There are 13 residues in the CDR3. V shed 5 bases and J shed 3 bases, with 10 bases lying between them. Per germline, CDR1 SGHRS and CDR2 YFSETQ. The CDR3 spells CASRVRSTDTQYF. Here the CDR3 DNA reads TGCGCCAGCAGAGTTAGAAGTACAGATACGCAGTATTTT.

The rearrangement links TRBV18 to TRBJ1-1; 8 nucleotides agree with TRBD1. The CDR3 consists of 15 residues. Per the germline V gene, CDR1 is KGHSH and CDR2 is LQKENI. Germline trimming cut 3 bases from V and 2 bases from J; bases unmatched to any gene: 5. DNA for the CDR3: TGTGCCAGCTCACCTGACAGGGGACTTAACACTGAAGCTTTCTTT. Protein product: CASSPDRGLNTEAFF.

Here the CDR3 reads CASSFAGGADTQYF. DNA of the CDR3: TGTGCCAGCAGTTTTGCGGGGGGGGCAGATACGCAGTATTTT. V is TRBV27 and J is TRBJ2-3; TRBD2 matches at 9 bases. Germline-derived CDR1 and CDR2 are MNHEY and SMNVEV (reference sequence). The CDR3 runs to 14 residues. V was clipped by 3 bases and J by 4 bases; unmatched bases: 2.

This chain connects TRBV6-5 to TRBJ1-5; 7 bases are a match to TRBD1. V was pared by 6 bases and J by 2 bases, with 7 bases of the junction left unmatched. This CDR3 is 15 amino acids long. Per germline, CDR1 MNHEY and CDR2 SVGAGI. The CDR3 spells CASSGSGQGNQPQHF. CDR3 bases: TGTGCCAGCAGCGGTTCAGGACAGGGCAATCAGCCCCAGCATTTT.